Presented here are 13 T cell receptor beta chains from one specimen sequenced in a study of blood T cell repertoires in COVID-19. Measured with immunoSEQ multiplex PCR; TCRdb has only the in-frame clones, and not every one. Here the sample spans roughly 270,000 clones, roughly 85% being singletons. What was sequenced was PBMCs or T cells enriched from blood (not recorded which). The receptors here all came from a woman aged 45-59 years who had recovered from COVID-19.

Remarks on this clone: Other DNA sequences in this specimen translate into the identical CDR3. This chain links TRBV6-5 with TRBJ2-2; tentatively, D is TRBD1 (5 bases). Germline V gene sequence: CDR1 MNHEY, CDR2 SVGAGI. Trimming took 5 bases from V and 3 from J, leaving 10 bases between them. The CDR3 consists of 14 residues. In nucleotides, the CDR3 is TGTGCCAGCAGTCGAGACAGTTACACCGGGGAGCTGTTTTTT. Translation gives CASSRDSYTGELFF.

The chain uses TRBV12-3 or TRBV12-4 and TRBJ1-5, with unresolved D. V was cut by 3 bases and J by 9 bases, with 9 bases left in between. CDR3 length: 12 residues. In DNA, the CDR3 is TGTGCCAGCAGTTTGGGTCCAGGGCCCCAGCATTTT. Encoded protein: CASSLGPGPQHF.

CDR3 protein: CASSQNRGGTDTQYF. DNA for the CDR3: TGTGCCAGCAGCCAGAACAGGGGAGGCACAGATACGCAGTATTTT. V and J are TRBV4-2 and TRBJ2-3; 7 positions match TRBD1. The V segment lost 3 bases and the J segment 1 base; nucleotides outside the gene matches: 4. This CDR3 has 15 residues. From germline, CDR1 is LGHNA and CDR2 YNFKEQ.

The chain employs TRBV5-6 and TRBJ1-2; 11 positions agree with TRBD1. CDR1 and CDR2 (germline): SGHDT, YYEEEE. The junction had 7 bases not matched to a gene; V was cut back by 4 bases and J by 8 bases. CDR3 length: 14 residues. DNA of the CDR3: TGTGCCAGCAGCATCGGACAGGGGGCCAGGGGCTACACCTTC. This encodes CASSIGQGARGYTF.

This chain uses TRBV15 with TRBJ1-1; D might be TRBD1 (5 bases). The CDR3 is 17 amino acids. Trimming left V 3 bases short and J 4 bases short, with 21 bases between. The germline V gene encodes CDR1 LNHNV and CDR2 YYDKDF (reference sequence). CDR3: CATSRDAGFGGVTEAFF. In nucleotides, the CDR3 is TGTGCCACCAGCAGGGACGCGGGATTTGGGGGAGTCACTGAAGCTTTCTTT.

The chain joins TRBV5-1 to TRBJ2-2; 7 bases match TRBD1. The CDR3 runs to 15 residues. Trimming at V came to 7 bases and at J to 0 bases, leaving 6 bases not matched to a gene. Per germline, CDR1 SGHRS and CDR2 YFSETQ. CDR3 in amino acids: CASLVGGSNTGELFF. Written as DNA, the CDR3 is TGCGCCAGCCTGGTAGGGGGCTCGAACACCGGGGAGCTGTTTTTT.

The CDR3, as DNA: TGTGCCAGCAGTTTAAGGGGATTACGCGAAAAACTGTTTTTT. Translated: CASSLRGLREKLFF. The chain combines TRBV27 with TRBJ1-4; weak D call: TRBD1 (5 bases). Germline CDR1 reads MNHEY; CDR2 reads SMNVEV (reference sequence). Trimming removed 2 bases at V and 8 bases at J, with 12 bases between. This CDR3 is built from 14 residues.

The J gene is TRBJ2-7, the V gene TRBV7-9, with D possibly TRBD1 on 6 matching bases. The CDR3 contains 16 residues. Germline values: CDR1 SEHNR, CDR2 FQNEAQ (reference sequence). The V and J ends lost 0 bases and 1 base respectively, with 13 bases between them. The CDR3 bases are TGTGCCAGCAGCTTAGCCAGGGGAATTAGGTCCTACGAGCAGTACTTC. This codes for CASSLARGIRSYEQYF. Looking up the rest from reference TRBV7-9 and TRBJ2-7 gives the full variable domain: DTGVSQNPRHKITKRGQNVTFRCDPISEHNRLYWYRQTLGQGPEFLTYFQNEAQLEKSRLLSDRFSAERPKGSFSTLEIQRTEQGDSAMYLCASSLARGIRSYEQYFGPGTRLTVT.

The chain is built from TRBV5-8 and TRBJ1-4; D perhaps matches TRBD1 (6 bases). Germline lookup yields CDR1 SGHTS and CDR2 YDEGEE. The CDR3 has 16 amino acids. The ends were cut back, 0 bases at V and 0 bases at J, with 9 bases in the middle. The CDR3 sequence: CASSLADSTTNEKLFF. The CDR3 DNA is TGTGCCAGCAGCTTGGCGGACAGCACAACTAATGAAAAACTGTTTTTT.

The CDR3 spells CASTPGSRDGELFF. The CDR3, as DNA: TGTGCCAGCACACCGGGATCAAGAGACGGGGAGCTGTTTTTT. V gene TRBV11-3 combines with J gene TRBJ2-2; D might be TRBD2 (5 bases). The CDR3 is 14 amino acids. Trimming cost V 7 bases and J 7 bases, with 16 bases left between them. Germline CDR1 is SGHNT and CDR2 is YENEEA. The entire variable domain, with the rest obtained from reference TRBV11-3 and TRBJ2-2, is as follows: EAGVVQSPRYKIIEKKQPVAFWCNPISGHNTLYWYLQNLGQGPELLIRYENEEAVDDSQLPKDRFSAERLKGVDSTLKIQPAELGDSAVYLCASTPGSRDGELFFGEGSRLTVL.

This CDR3 reads CASSSDRVTGELFF. For the CDR3, the DNA is TGTGCCAGCAGCTCGGACAGGGTGACCGGGGAGCTGTTTTTT. J is TRBJ2-2 and V is TRBV7-8, with 8 positions matching TRBD1. Trimming removed 4 bases from V and 5 bases from J; junction bases left unmatched: 3. CDR1 and CDR2 from the germline V gene are SGHVS and FQNEAQ. The CDR3 consists of 14 residues. The full variable domain, its missing parts supplied by reference TRBV7-8 and TRBJ2-2, is GAGVSQSPRYKVAKRGQDVALRCDPISGHVSLFWYQQALGQGPEFLTYFQNEAQLDKSGLPSDRFFAERPEGSVSTLKIQRTQQEDSAVYLCASSSDRVTGELFFGEGSRLTVL.

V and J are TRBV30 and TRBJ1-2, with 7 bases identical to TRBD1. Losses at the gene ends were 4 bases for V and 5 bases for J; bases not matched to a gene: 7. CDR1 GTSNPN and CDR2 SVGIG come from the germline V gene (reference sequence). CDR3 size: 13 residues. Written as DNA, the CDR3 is TGTGCCTGGATGCGGGACAGACCATATGGCTACACCTTC. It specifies CAWMRDRPYGYTF.

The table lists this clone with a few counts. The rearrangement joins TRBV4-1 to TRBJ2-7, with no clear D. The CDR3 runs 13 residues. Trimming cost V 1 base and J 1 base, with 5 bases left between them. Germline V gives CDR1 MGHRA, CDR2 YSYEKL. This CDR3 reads CASSQGGSYEQYF. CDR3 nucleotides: TGCGCCAGCAGCCAAGGCGGTTCCTACGAGCAGTACTTC.